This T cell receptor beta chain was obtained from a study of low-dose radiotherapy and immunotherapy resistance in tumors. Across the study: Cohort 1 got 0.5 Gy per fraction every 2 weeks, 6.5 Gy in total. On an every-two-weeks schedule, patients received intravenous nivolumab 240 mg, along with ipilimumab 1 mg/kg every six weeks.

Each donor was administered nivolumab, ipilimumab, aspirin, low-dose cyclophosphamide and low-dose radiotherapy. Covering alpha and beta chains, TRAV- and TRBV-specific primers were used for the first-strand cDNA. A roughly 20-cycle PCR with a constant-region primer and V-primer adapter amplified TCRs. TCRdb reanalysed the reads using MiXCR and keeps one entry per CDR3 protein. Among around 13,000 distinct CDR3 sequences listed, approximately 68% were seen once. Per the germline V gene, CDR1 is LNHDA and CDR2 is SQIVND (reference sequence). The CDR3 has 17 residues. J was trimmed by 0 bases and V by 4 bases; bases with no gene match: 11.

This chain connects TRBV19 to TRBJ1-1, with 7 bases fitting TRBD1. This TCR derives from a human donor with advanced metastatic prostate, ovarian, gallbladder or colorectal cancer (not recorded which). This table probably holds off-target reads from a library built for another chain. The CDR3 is CASSSATTGALNTEAFF. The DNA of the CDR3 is TGTGCCAGTAGTAGCGCTACAACAGGGGCCCTGAACACTGAAGCTTTCTTT.